These T cell receptor beta chains were read from a single sample in a study of blood T cell repertoires in COVID-19. The protocol was immunoSEQ multiplex PCR, while the TCRdb copy is restricted to in-frame clones and leaves out a portion. Of approximately 68,000 clones listed, roughly three quarters were seen once; the top ten hold around 9.4%. Specimen: peripheral blood. These receptors originate from a woman aged 45-60 years with acute or convalescent COVID-19. Each CDR3 is given with its conserved first and last residue. A D gene is named only where the DNA matches it firmly. Rows give clone size only sometimes, using once, few, many, or a class for an expanded clone.

j_gene	v_gene	d_gene	abundance	CDR3nt	CDR3aa
TRBJ2-5	TRBV6-2/TRBV6-3	TRBD2	-	TGTGCCAGCAGTTACTCGCCGATGAGACTAGCGGAAGAGACCCAGTACTTC	CASSYSPMRLAEETQYF
TRBJ1-3	TRBV7-9	TRBD1	-	TGTGCCAGCAGCCCCAGGGGGCTCGATGGAAACACCATATATTTT	CASSPRGLDGNTIYF
TRBJ2-5	TRBV11-2	TRBD2	-	TGTGCCAGCAAGCCCCAGACTAGCGGGGTGGAGACCCAGTACTTC	CASKPQTSGVETQYF
TRBJ1-2	TRBV2	-	-	TGTGCCAGCACTTACAGCGGTGGCTACACCTTC	CASTYSGGYTF
TRBJ2-3	TRBV23-1	-	-	TGCGCCAGCAGTCAACCACCTGAGGCTAGCACGCAGTATTTT	CASSQPPEASTQYF
TRBJ1-5	TRBV4-3	-	-	TGCGCCAGCAGCCTTCACCCCGTGGGCCCGTATAGCAATCAGCCCCAGCATTTT	CASSLHPVGPYSNQPQHF
TRBJ1-2	TRBV7-9	-	large	TGTGCCAGCAGCTTACAACAGAATGGCTACACCTTC	CASSLQQNGYTF
TRBJ1-2	TRBV9	-	-	TGTGCCAGCAGCCCACCCCTCGGGGGACACTATGGCTACACCTTC	CASSPPLGGHYGYTF
TRBJ2-3	TRBV7-8	-	-	TGTGCCAGCAGCTCAACAGATACGCAGTATTTT	CASSSTDTQYF
TRBJ1-5	TRBV18	-	-	TGTGCCAGCTCCACGTCGGGGGGGATCAATCAGCCCCAGCATTTT	CASSTSGGINQPQHF
TRBJ1-4	TRBV15	-	-	TGTGCCACCAGCACAACCCTCGACGGGTACGAAAAACTGTTTTTT	CATSTTLDGYEKLFF
TRBJ2-3	TRBV6-5	-	-	TGTGCCAGCAGTCGGACACCTACCACAGATACGCAGTATTTT	CASSRTPTTDTQYF
TRBJ2-7	TRBV9	-	-	TGTGCCAGCAGCGTAGCTCCTCATGTTAGCGACGAGCAGTACTTC	CASSVAPHVSDEQYF
TRBJ2-3	TRBV7-9	TRBD1	once	TGTGCCAGCAGCCCGGGACAGGGAGCTCATACGCAGTATTTT	CASSPGQGAHTQYF
TRBJ1-6	TRBV27	-	-	TGTGCCAGCAGTTTGATGCAGGGTAATTCACCCCTCCACTTT	CASSLMQGNSPLHF
TRBJ1-2	TRBV6-5	TRBD1	-	TGTGCCAGCAGTTTCCGGGACAGGGTTATTTATGGCTACACCTTC	CASSFRDRVIYGYTF
TRBJ1-1	TRBV7-2	-	few	TGTGCCAGCAGCTTAGTTTGGCAGGGCGCTGAAGCTTTCTTT	CASSLVWQGAEAFF
TRBJ1-4	TRBV19	-	-	TGTGCCAGTAGTATTTCCGGGGGACCTAATGAAAAACTGTTTTTT	CASSISGGPNEKLFF
TRBJ1-2	TRBV3-1/TRBV3-2	-	-	TGTGCCAGCAGCCCCGTCGGGGACTTACGAAGTAGTGGCTACACCTTC	CASSPVGDLRSSGYTF
TRBJ2-3	TRBV30	TRBD2	-	TGTGCCTGGAGGGGACTAACTAGCACAGATACGCAGTATTTT	CAWRGLTSTDTQYF
TRBJ2-1	TRBV7-3	TRBD2	-	TGTGCCAGCAGCCCTAGCGGGGGAAATTTTAATGAGCAGTTCTTC	CASSPSGGNFNEQFF